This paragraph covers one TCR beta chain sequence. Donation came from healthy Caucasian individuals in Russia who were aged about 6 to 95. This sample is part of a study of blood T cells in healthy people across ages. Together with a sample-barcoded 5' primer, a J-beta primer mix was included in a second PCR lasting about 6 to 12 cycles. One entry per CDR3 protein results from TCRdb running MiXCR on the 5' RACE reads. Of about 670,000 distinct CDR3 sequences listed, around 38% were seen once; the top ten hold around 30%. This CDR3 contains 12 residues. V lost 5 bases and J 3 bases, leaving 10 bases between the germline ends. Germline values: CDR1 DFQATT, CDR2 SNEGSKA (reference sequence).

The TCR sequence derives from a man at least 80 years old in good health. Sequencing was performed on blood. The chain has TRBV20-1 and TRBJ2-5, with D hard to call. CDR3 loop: CSAPLGEETQYF. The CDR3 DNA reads TGCAGTGCTCCTCTAGGTGAAGAGACCCAGTACTTC.